These 29 T cell receptor beta chains came from one sample sequenced in a study of response to subunit inactivated influenza vaccine. A single record per CDR3 protein comes from TCRdb applying MiXCR to the RT-PCR reads. The table shows 530,000 or so distinct CDR3 sequences, with 13% to 15% occurring only once. This material consisted of PBMCs from blood, taken approximately 13 days after vaccination. These receptors were obtained from a man aged 45-60 years who received an inactivated influenza vaccine.

The chain recombines TRBV19 with TRBJ2-7; D is possibly TRBD1 (6 bases). V was cut by 1 base and J by 6 bases, with 16 bases left in between. This CDR3 has 15 residues. Germline loops: CDR1 LNHDA, CDR2 SQIVND (reference sequence). DNA for the CDR3: TGTGCCAGTAGTATAGGCCGGGACACCAGGTCCGAGCAGTACTTC. Protein sequence: CASSIGRDTRSEQYF.

CDR3 amino acids: CASSLGGTRASTDTQYF. CDR3 nucleotide sequence: TGCGCCAGCAGCTTGGGTGGCACCCGTGCTAGCACAGATACGCAGTATTTT. The rearrangement joins TRBV5-1 to TRBJ2-3; D is undetermined. CDR1 and CDR2 (germline): SGHRS, YFSETQ. CDR3 size: 17 residues. The V gene lost 0 bases and the J gene lost 0 bases, with 14 bases spanning the gap.

V gene TRBV29-1 combines with J gene TRBJ2-2; possibly TRBD2 for D (6 bases). The CDR3 runs to 15 residues. Germline CDR1 and CDR2: SQVTM and ANQGSEA. V lost 7 bases and J lost 3, with 18 bases in between. The CDR3, as DNA: TGCAGCGCCCGGGACTCTCGGAGGGACACCGGGGAGCTGTTTTTT. It is translated as CSARDSRRDTGELFF.

The chain links TRBV7-9 to TRBJ1-1; D not certain. The V end lost 5 bases, the J end lost 3 bases, and 10 bases lay between the germline ends. The CDR3 is 13 residues long. In germline, CDR1 is SEHNR, CDR2 FQNEAQ (reference sequence). CDR3 sequence reads: CASSIDGDTEAFF. CDR3 coding DNA: TGTGCCAGCAGCATCGACGGCGACACTGAAGCTTTCTTT.

The chain is built from TRBV6-2 or TRBV6-3 and TRBJ2-3, with D hard to call. Germline loops: CDR1 MNHEY, CDR2 SVGEGT. The CDR3 runs to 15 residues. Trimming removed 2 bases from V and 1 base from J, with 10 bases in between. This CDR3 is CASSYGYGGTDTQYF. Written as DNA, the CDR3 is TGTGCCAGCAGTTACGGGTATGGTGGCACAGATACGCAGTATTTT.

In its sample, this clonotype was seen a few times. The chain uses TRBV4-3 and TRBJ1-2; maybe TRBD1 (6 bases). The CDR3 covers 16 residues. With 0 bases removed from V and 2 bases from J, the gap between germline ends came to 13 bases. Germline CDR1 and CDR2: LGHNA and YSLEER. CDR3 nucleotide sequence: TGCGCCAGCAGCCAAGATCGGAAACAGGGCAACTATGGCTACACCTTC. This gives the protein CASSQDRKQGNYGYTF.

This clonotype has only a few counts. The V call is TRBV28, the J call TRBJ1-1, with D unresolved. V lost 3 bases to trimming and J lost 0 bases, with 8 bases between them. The CDR3 consists of 14 residues. CDR1 is MDHEN, CDR2 SYDVKM, per germline. CDR3 in DNA: TGTGCCAGCAGTTTTCAGTTCATGAACACTGAAGCTTTCTTT. It specifies CASSFQFMNTEAFF.

There are a few counts of this clonotype. The chain uses TRBV20-1 and TRBJ1-1; 7 bases are shared with TRBD1. With 5 bases clipped from V and 1 base from J, the junction kept 7 bases outside the gene matches. The CDR3 is made up of 14 amino acids. Per germline, CDR1 DFQATT and CDR2 SNEGSKA (reference sequence). In DNA, the CDR3 is TGCAGTGCTTCACGACAGGGTCGGAACACTGAAGCTTTCTTT. Translated: CSASRQGRNTEAFF.

The rearrangement uses TRBV6-2 or TRBV6-3 and TRBJ2-1, with 11 positions matching TRBD2. There are 17 residues in the CDR3. CDR1 and CDR2 from the germline V gene are MNHEY and SVGEGT. V gave up 5 bases and J gave up 3 bases; unmatched junction bases: 9. CDR3 sequence reads: CASSVNIAGGLYNEQFF. CDR3 sequence (DNA): TGTGCCAGCAGTGTTAACATAGCGGGAGGGCTCTACAATGAGCAGTTCTTC.

In this sample, this clonotype turned up a few times. The rearrangement uses TRBV7-3 and TRBJ2-7; D call uncertain. Germline V lookup: CDR1 SGHTA, CDR2 FQGTGA. The CDR3 has 17 residues. V was shortened by 3 bases and J by 1 base, with 19 bases between the two germline ends. The CDR3 spells CASSFTDMELPSYEQYF. CDR3 nucleotides: TGTGCCAGCAGCTTTACCGACATGGAACTGCCGTCCTACGAGCAGTACTTC.

This clonotype has just a few counts. This chain joins TRBV5-5 and TRBJ1-5; 7 positions agree with TRBD1. The junction had 7 bases not matched to a gene; V was cut back by 0 bases and J by 7 bases. The CDR3 has 15 amino acids. Germline CDR1 SGHKS, CDR2 YYEKEE (reference sequence). The CDR3 spells CASSLGQGNRQPQHF. In nucleotides, the CDR3 is TGTGCCAGCAGCTTGGGACAGGGCAACCGCCAGCCCCAGCATTTT.

V gene TRBV20-1 combines with J gene TRBJ2-5; perhaps TRBD2 as D (7 bases). Trimming cost V 0 bases and J 7 bases, with 18 bases left between them. The CDR3 spans 15 residues. CDR1 DFQATT and CDR2 SNEGSKA come from the germline V gene (reference sequence). CDR3 in amino acids: CSAREGGDPRRTQYF. CDR3 sequence (DNA): TGCAGTGCTAGAGAAGGGGGGGACCCCCGGAGGACCCAGTACTTC.

The rearrangement links TRBV19 to TRBJ2-2; possible D gene TRBD1, 6 bases. Trimming shortened V by 7 bases and J by 4 bases, and 10 bases separated the two germline ends. This CDR3 region has 13 residues. Germline CDR1 is LNHDA and CDR2 is SQIVND (reference sequence). Written as DNA, the CDR3 is TGTGCCAGTAAAAAGACAGGCACCGGGGAGCTGTTTTTT. Translated, it gives CASKKTGTGELFF.

The chain joins TRBV10-3 to TRBJ2-1, with 8 bases that match TRBD2. The germline V gene encodes CDR1 ENHRY and CDR2 SYGVKD. J gave up 4 bases and V 6 bases, and 5 bases lay outside the gene matches. The CDR3 contains 14 residues. For the CDR3, the DNA is TGTGCCATCAGGGCGGGGGGCCCATACAATGAGCAGTTCTTC. As protein: CAIRAGGPYNEQFF.

This chain uses TRBV10-1 with TRBJ1-6, with no clear D. Trimming removed 4 bases at V and 11 bases at J, with 15 bases between. Germline V CDR1 and CDR2: WNHNN, SYGVQD (reference sequence). The CDR3 spans 14 residues. In DNA, the CDR3 is TGCGCCAGCAGTGTTAGAGGGCTGGATCCACCCCTCCACTTT. Its translation: CASSVRGLDPPLHF.

This clonotype showed up just a few times. The chain uses TRBV11-2 and TRBJ2-1, with 9 bases aligning to TRBD2. Germline loops: CDR1 SGHAT, CDR2 FQNNGV. The V and J ends lost 0 bases and 8 bases, in that order; junction bases with no gene match: 23. The CDR3 is 21 amino acids. The CDR3 is CASSLEEGFSGSYAGFDEQFF. CDR3 bases: TGTGCCAGCAGCTTAGAGGAAGGTTTTAGCGGGAGTTACGCCGGGTTCGATGAGCAGTTCTTC.

Here the CDR3 DNA reads TGTGCTAGTGGCCGCGGACAGGGGGCTTTTAATGGCTACACCTTC. Translation gives CASGRGQGAFNGYTF. The gene calls are TRBV12-5 and TRBJ1-2; TRBD1 matches at 11 bases. From germline, CDR1 is LGHNT and CDR2 FRNRAP. The V segment lost 6 bases and the J segment 6 bases; nucleotides outside the gene matches: 9. This CDR3 contains 15 residues.

The chain joins TRBV29-1 to TRBJ2-3; maybe TRBD1 (5 bases). Trimming took off 8 bases at V and 0 bases at J, with 15 bases between the two ends. Germline CDR1 reads SQVTM; CDR2 reads ANQGSEA. The CDR3 length is 14 residues. The CDR3 DNA reads TGCAGCTCCCTAGGTCCAGGGAGCACAGATACGCAGTATTTT. It yields the protein CSSLGPGSTDTQYF.

This clonotype came up a few times. The chain combines TRBV20-1 with TRBJ1-2, with a possible D match to TRBD1 (6 bases). V lost 0 bases and J 4 bases, leaving 15 bases between the germline ends. The CDR3 length is 15 residues. The V gene's germline CDR1 is DFQATT and CDR2 SNEGSKA (reference sequence). As DNA, the CDR3 is TGCAGTGCTAGAGATTGGGGGGGCGCTTCCTATGGCTACACCTTC. Translated: CSARDWGGASYGYTF.

This clonotype was picked up a small number of times. The chain employs TRBV29-1 and TRBJ2-2; TRBD1 agrees at 7 bases. J lost 1 base, V lost 4 bases, and 3 bases had no gene match. This CDR3 has 14 residues. Germline V lookup: CDR1 SQVTM, CDR2 ANQGSEA. The CDR3 DNA sequence: TGCAGCGTTGTCCGGGACAGGAACACCGGGGAGCTGTTTTTT. It yields the protein CSVVRDRNTGELFF.

Only a few counts were recorded for this clonotype. V gene TRBV10-3 combines with J gene TRBJ1-1; no reliable D call. Germline CDR1 and CDR2: ENHRY and SYGVKD. Trimming left V 3 bases short and J 4 bases short, with 15 bases between. The CDR3 extends over 15 amino acids. The DNA of the CDR3 is TGTGCCATCAGTGACGGCGTGGGGAAGAGCACTGAAGCTTTCTTT. Translation gives CAISDGVGKSTEAFF.

The V gene is TRBV6-1, the J gene TRBJ2-2, with 13 positions matching TRBD2. The trim removed 4 bases at V and 7 bases at J, leaving 15 bases unmatched. Looked up from germline, CDR1 is MNHNS and CDR2 is SASEGT. CDR3 length equals 19 residues. CDR3 sequence reads: CASSAPGLAGQPPNGELFF. The CDR3 DNA is TGTGCCAGCAGTGCACCGGGACTAGCGGGACAACCACCCAACGGGGAGCTGTTTTTT.

The table lists this clonotype with a few counts. The chain is built from TRBV2 and TRBJ1-1; no clear D gene. Germline CDR1 is SNHLY and CDR2 is FYNNEI. Between the trimmed V and J ends, which lost 2 bases and 7 bases, there was a span of 8 bases. CDR3 size: 12 residues. CDR3 loop: CASSETGIEAFF. DNA of the CDR3: TGTGCCAGCAGTGAAACCGGGATTGAAGCTTTCTTT.

The rearrangement joins TRBV18 to TRBJ2-1; 10 bases match TRBD2. Germline V lookup: CDR1 KGHSH, CDR2 LQKENI. Trimming took 5 bases from V and 9 from J; bases not matched to a gene: 10. There are 15 residues in the CDR3. The CDR3 loop is CASSATGTSASEQFF. The DNA for the CDR3 is TGTGCCAGCTCAGCAACCGGGACTAGCGCGAGTGAGCAGTTCTTC.

This clonotype was picked up one time. This chain connects TRBV28 to TRBJ2-7; 7 nucleotides agree with TRBD1. CDR3 length equals 15 residues. In germline, CDR1 is MDHEN, CDR2 SYDVKM. The J segment lost 2 bases and the V segment lost 1 base, leaving 5 bases of the junction unmatched. In DNA, the CDR3 is TGTGCCAGCAGTTTATTAGGGACAGCTCCCTACGAGCAGTACTTC. It encodes CASSLLGTAPYEQYF.

Many counts were recorded for this clonotype. CDR3 nucleotide sequence: TGTGCCAGCAGCTTAAGAGGGGGCAAGCGGGACTACCCCGCGGATGAGCAGTTCTTC. Translation gives CASSLRGGKRDYPADEQFF. This sequence joins TRBV7-3 and TRBJ2-1, with D tentatively TRBD1 or TRBD2 (7 bases each). Trimming left V 1 base short and J 8 bases short, with 27 bases between. The V gene's germline CDR1 is SGHTA and CDR2 FQGTGA. The CDR3 is 19 amino acids.

The chain is built from TRBV20-1 and TRBJ2-3; possibly TRBD2 for D (5 bases). The CDR3 is 13 amino acids. CDR1 and CDR2 from the germline V gene are DFQATT and SNEGSKA (reference sequence). Trimming pared 0 bases from V and 8 bases from J, leaving 12 bases between. CDR3 amino acids: CSARDRGYGTQYF. The CDR3 nucleotides are TGCAGTGCTAGAGATCGGGGTTACGGTACGCAGTATTTT.

There are a few counts of this clonotype. The chain combines TRBV25-1 with TRBJ2-7; 11 bases are shared with TRBD2. This CDR3 has 14 residues. Germline-derived CDR1 and CDR2 are MGHDK and SYGVNS. Trimming cost V 3 bases and J 5 bases; bases outside gene matches: 3. The CDR3 sequence: CASSDTSGRNEQYF. CDR3 DNA sequence: TGTGCCAGCAGTGACACTAGCGGGAGAAACGAGCAGTACTTC.

This chain links TRBV4-2 with TRBJ2-2; 8 nucleotides match TRBD2. CDR1 is LGHNA, CDR2 YNFKEQ, per germline. V dropped 0 bases and J dropped 6; count of bases not matched to a gene: 3. The CDR3 totals 15 residues. The CDR3 spells CASSQEPSGSGELFF. CDR3 DNA: TGTGCCAGCAGCCAAGAACCTAGCGGGTCCGGGGAGCTGTTTTTT.